This T cell receptor beta chain was found in a study of blood T cell repertoires in COVID-19. TCRdb's copy holds only in-frame clones and misses some; the assay was immunoSEQ multiplex PCR. Of about 150,000 clones in the sample, 75% to 90% were seen once. Germline lookup yields CDR1 SGHVS and CDR2 FNYEAQ. V was pared by 5 bases and J by 4 bases, with 10 bases of the junction left unmatched. The CDR3 sequence is 18 residues long. This clonotype originated in a woman between 40 and 55 years old with acute or convalescent COVID-19. Sequenced material: peripheral blood. The V gene is TRBV7-6, the J gene TRBJ2-3; TRBD2 matches 15 bases. CDR3 coding DNA: TGTGCCAGCAGCCACCTTGGACTAGCGGGGGGGCCCGCAGATACGCAGTATTTT. Protein product: CASSHLGLAGGPADTQYF. Complete variable domain (other parts from reference TRBV7-6 and TRBJ2-3): GAGVSQSPRYKVTKRGQDVALRCDPISGHVSLYWYRQALGQGPEFLTYFNYEAQQDKSGLPNDRFSAERPEGSISTLTIQRTEQRDSAMYRCASSHLGLAGGPADTQYFGPGTRLTVL.